This record looks at one TCR beta chain sequence and its context. These data come from a study of shared clonotypes between healthy human individuals. The table came from immunoSEQ multiplex PCR; TCRdb's copy has only in-frame clones and leaves some out. In the table there are about a million clones, approximately 80% of which are singletons. The TCR was taken from a young man in good health. Some clones in this sample may be carry-over from other donors' samples. What was sequenced was memory CD4+ T cells from PBMCs. The sample's subset: CD45RA-negative fraction.

The CDR3 loop is CASSQDSTTLNTEAFF. In DNA form, the CDR3 reads TGTGCCAGCAGCCAAGACTCCACAACGCTGAACACTGAAGCTTTCTTT. This chain joins TRBV4-2 and TRBJ1-1, with no clear D. CDR1 and CDR2 (germline): LGHNA, YNFKEQ. The germline V and J ends were trimmed by 0 bases and 0 bases, with 11 bases remaining between them. This CDR3 spans 16 amino acids.